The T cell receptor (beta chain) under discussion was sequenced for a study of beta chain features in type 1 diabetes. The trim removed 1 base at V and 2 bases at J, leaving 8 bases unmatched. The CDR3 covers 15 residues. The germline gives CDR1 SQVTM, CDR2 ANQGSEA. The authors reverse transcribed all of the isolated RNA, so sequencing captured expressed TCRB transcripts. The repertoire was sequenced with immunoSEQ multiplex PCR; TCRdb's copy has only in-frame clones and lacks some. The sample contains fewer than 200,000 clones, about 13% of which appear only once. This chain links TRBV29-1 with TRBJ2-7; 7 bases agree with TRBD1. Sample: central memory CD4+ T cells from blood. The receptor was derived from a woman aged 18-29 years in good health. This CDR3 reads CSVEGVLGQTYEQYF. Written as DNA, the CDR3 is TGCAGCGTTGAAGGTGTTCTGGGACAGACCTACGAGCAGTACTTC.